These T cell receptor beta chains were read from a single sample in a study of blood T cell repertoires in COVID-19. Using immunoSEQ multiplex PCR, the repertoire was profiled, and TCRdb retains in-frame clones only, with some absent. The data show over 130,000 clones, around 79% seen once. Sequenced: PBMCs or T cells enriched from blood (not recorded which). These receptors were obtained from a woman between 45 and 60 years old who had recovered from COVID-19. Each CDR3 is given with its conserved first and last residue.

V gene | CDR3 protein
TRBV5-1 | CASSGPGLDTEQFF
TRBV5-1 | CASSPGQGWQEKLFF
TRBV6-5 | CASKITVNTGELFF
TRBV9 | CASSDPTGSITF
TRBV2 | CANSGTSGRNEQFF
TRBV30 | CAWEQTGVETQYF
TRBV9 | CASSSRGYSNQPQHF
TRBV19 | CASTGGWTDTQYF
TRBV30 | CAWNVATGYGYTF
TRBV7-7 | CASSYSSSYNEQFF
TRBV2 | CASSEAEGAGYGYTF
TRBV5-5 | CASSLSGRGNSETQYF
TRBV19 | CASSMVGGAFF
TRBV6-6 | CASSYGQGADTEAFF